One sample yielded the 21 T cell receptor beta chains listed below, sequenced in a study of blood T cell repertoires in COVID-19. TCRdb keeps only in-frame clones here, not all; method: immunoSEQ multiplex PCR. This sample has about 150,000 clones, with roughly 80% found just once. Sample: peripheral blood. The receptors were sampled from a man between 65 and 85 years old with acute or convalescent COVID-19.

The table lists this clone with a count of one. The chain uses TRBV4-1 and TRBJ2-4; no definite D call. The germline V gene has CDR1 MGHRA and CDR2 YSYEKL. V lost 3 bases, J lost 2 bases, and 17 bases lay in between. This CDR3 is 17 amino acids long. The CDR3: CASSQAAMGLTKNIQYF. The CDR3 DNA is TGCGCCAGCAGCCAGGCGGCTATGGGTTTAACCAAAAACATTCAGTACTTC.

This chain uses TRBV28 with TRBJ1-1; TRBD1 is a possible D gene (5 bases). Germline values: CDR1 MDHEN, CDR2 SYDVKM. This CDR3 comprises 15 residues. Trimming took off 7 bases at V and 3 bases at J, with 18 bases between the two ends. The CDR3 DNA reads as TGTGCCAGCAAGAGGGCGGGGGTCATTGACACTGAAGCTTTCTTT. Translation gives CASKRAGVIDTEAFF.

V usage is TRBV6-5 and J usage is TRBJ1-5; 9 bases align to TRBD1. The CDR3 runs to 14 residues. The V gene's germline CDR1 is MNHEY and CDR2 SVGAGI. Trimming at V came to 5 bases and at J to 4 bases, leaving 3 bases not matched to a gene. As DNA, the CDR3 is TGTGCCAGCAGTCGACAGGGGGAGAATCAGCCCCAGCATTTT. Translating gives CASSRQGENQPQHF.

V is TRBV4-1 and J is TRBJ2-7, with 7 bases lining up with TRBD2. V lost 6 bases, J lost 3 bases, and 14 bases stayed unmatched. The CDR3 totals 16 residues. Germline CDR1 MGHRA, CDR2 YSYEKL. As DNA, the CDR3 is TGCGCCAGCAGTCGATTTGCCGGGACTACTGGCTACGAGCAGTACTTC. The encoded protein is CASSRFAGTTGYEQYF.

This clone has just a few counts. The V gene is TRBV3-1 (or the pseudogene TRBV3-2), the J gene TRBJ2-1; 8 bases line up with TRBD2. The V segment lost 5 bases and the J segment 3 bases; nucleotides outside the gene matches: 6. This CDR3 has 15 amino acids. CDR1 is LGHDT, CDR2 YNNKEL, per germline (reference sequence). As DNA, the CDR3 is TGTGCCAGCAGCGCTTTAAGCGGGAGCTACAATGAGCAGTTCTTC. This codes for CASSALSGSYNEQFF.

The rearrangement links TRBV18 to TRBJ2-2, with D possibly matching TRBD1 (5 bases). The V gene lost 6 bases and the J gene lost 6 bases, with 17 bases spanning the gap. This CDR3 contains 15 residues. Germline CDR1 and CDR2: KGHSH and LQKENI. CDR3 loop: CASSQGSSGAGELFF. As DNA, the CDR3 is TGTGCCAGCTCGCAGGGTTCGTCAGGCGCCGGGGAGCTGTTTTTT.

The gene calls are TRBV10-3 and TRBJ2-3, with 9 bases identical to TRBD2. With V trimmed by 5 bases and J by 3 bases, 9 bases remained unmatched. The CDR3 consists of 16 residues. The germline CDR1 and CDR2 sequences are ENHRY and SYGVKD. CDR3 region: CAISPLAGEGTDTQYF. The CDR3 nucleotides are TGTGCCATCAGTCCCTTAGCGGGAGAGGGGACAGATACGCAGTATTTT.

The chain carries TRBV6-1 and TRBJ1-2; 9 bases are shared with TRBD1. The CDR3 covers 18 residues. V was clipped by 1 base and J by 4 bases; unmatched bases: 13. CDR1 and CDR2 (germline): MNHNS, SASEGT. The CDR3 here is CASSEDVGQGARSYGYTF. As DNA, the CDR3 is TGTGCCAGCAGTGAAGATGTGGGACAGGGCGCGCGGAGCTATGGCTACACCTTC.

The chain uses TRBV6-5 and TRBJ1-2; 10 bases agree with TRBD1. This CDR3 region has 15 residues. Germline V lookup: CDR1 MNHEY, CDR2 SVGAGI. Losses at the gene ends were 2 bases for V and 4 bases for J; bases not matched to a gene: 4. The CDR3: CASSYKRTGGYGYTF. The CDR3 DNA follows: TGTGCCAGCAGTTACAAACGGACAGGGGGCTATGGCTACACCTTC.

The V and J genes are TRBV3-1 (or the pseudogene TRBV3-2) and TRBJ2-2; possibly TRBD2 for D (5 bases). The CDR3 has 16 residues. The germline V gene encodes CDR1 LGHDT and CDR2 YNNKEL (reference sequence). V lost 2 bases and J lost 2, with 12 bases in between. CDR3 nucleotide sequence: TGTGCCAGCAGCCAACTAAGGACTTCAAACACCGGGGAGCTGTTTTTT. The encoded protein is CASSQLRTSNTGELFF.

This clone was picked up a small number of times. The chain uses TRBV20-1 and TRBJ1-2; maybe TRBD1 (5 bases). The germline V and J ends were trimmed by 3 bases and 3 bases, with 17 bases remaining between them. Germline V gene data show CDR1 as DFQATT and CDR2 as SNEGSKA (reference sequence). The CDR3 runs to 15 residues. The CDR3, as DNA: TGCAGTGCTAGTCCCAGGGAGGGCGTCGACTATGGCTACACCTTC. Protein: CSASPREGVDYGYTF.

Concerning this clone: At one boundary the junction diverges from the germline segment, which might be a read error. The chain joins TRBV6-1 to TRBJ1-1, with a possible D match to TRBD1 (5 bases). This CDR3 is 14 amino acids long. The germline V gene encodes CDR1 MNHNS and CDR2 SASEGT. The CDR3 DNA follows: TGTGCCAGCGGTGAGATCGGGGGTGACACTGAAGCTTTCTTT. The encoded protein is CASGEIGGDTEAFF.

This clone showed up just a few times. The chain links TRBV5-4 to TRBJ1-2; D not resolved. This CDR3 has 13 residues. V was trimmed by 4 bases and J by 7 bases, leaving 14 bases between them. Germline V gene lookup returns CDR1 SGHNT and CDR2 YYREEE (reference sequence). In DNA, the CDR3 is TGTGCCAGCAGCCCTGGCGGGGATCTTGGCTACACCTTC. Amino acids: CASSPGGDLGYTF. The full variable domain, in which reference TRBV5-4 and TRBJ1-2 provide the parts outside the CDR3, is ETGVTQSPTHLIKTRGQQVTLRCSSQSGHNTVSWYQQALGQGPQFIFQYYREEENGRGNFPPRFSGLQFPNYSSELNVNALELDDSALYLCASSPGGDLGYTFGSGTRLTVV.

The chain has TRBV7-2 and TRBJ2-5, with D maybe TRBD1 (6 bases). Germline-derived CDR1 and CDR2 are SGHTA and FQGNSA. The CDR3 sequence is 15 residues long. The germline V and J ends were trimmed by 5 bases and 13 bases, with 26 bases remaining between them. In nucleotides, the CDR3 is TGTGCCAGCAGCGCCGAAGGCCACAGGGCCCAAAGAAGGTACTTC. Residues: CASSAEGHRAQRRYF.

This clone was picked up one time. The V and J genes are TRBV18 and TRBJ1-3; 9 bases are shared with TRBD1. V trimming: 3 bases; J trimming: 6 bases; junction bases outside the gene matches: 3. The length of the CDR3 is 14 residues. Germline assignment: CDR1 KGHSH and CDR2 LQKENI. The CDR3 here is CASSPRTGENTIYF. The CDR3, as DNA: TGTGCCAGCTCACCCAGGACAGGGGAAAACACCATATATTTT.

The chain combines TRBV7-2 with TRBJ2-7; TRBD2 agrees at 10 bases. Per the germline V gene, CDR1 is SGHTA and CDR2 is FQGNSA. The CDR3 covers 15 residues. The V segment lost 2 bases and the J segment 7 bases; nucleotides outside the gene matches: 8. Here the CDR3 reads CASSLRASGSWEQYF. CDR3 nucleotide sequence: TGTGCCAGCAGCTTAAGGGCTAGCGGGAGTTGGGAGCAGTACTTC.

The chain has TRBV9 and TRBJ2-5, with D hard to call. Trimming pared 4 bases from V and 1 base from J, leaving 8 bases between. Per the germline V gene, CDR1 is SGDLS and CDR2 is YYNGEE. The length of the CDR3 is 13 residues. The CDR3 DNA follows: TGTGCCAGCAGCTCGCGGCCCCAAGAGACCCAGTACTTC. Residues: CASSSRPQETQYF.

CDR3 coding DNA: TGTGCCAGCAGCTCGCTAGCGGGGGGGTGGTACGAGCAGTACTTC. Amino acids: CASSSLAGGWYEQYF. The chain links TRBV7-2 to TRBJ2-7; TRBD2 aligns across 12 bases. V gave up 4 bases and J gave up 4 bases; unmatched junction bases: 5. Germline lookup yields CDR1 SGHTA and CDR2 FQGNSA. The CDR3 runs to 15 residues.

This chain joins TRBV19 and TRBJ2-3; possible D gene TRBD1, 6 bases. V lost 5 bases to trimming and J lost 4 bases, with 13 bases between them. Germline V gives CDR1 LNHDA, CDR2 SQIVND (reference sequence). This CDR3 is 14 amino acids long. CDR3 residues: CASSSLTGADTQYF. The CDR3, as DNA: TGTGCCAGTAGTTCGCTGACAGGTGCAGATACGCAGTATTTT.

The V call is TRBV18, the J call TRBJ1-4; TRBD1 agrees at 9 bases. The ends lost 3 bases at V and 7 bases at J; junction bases unmatched: 3. There are 14 residues in the CDR3. The germline V gene encodes CDR1 KGHSH and CDR2 LQKENI. CDR3 amino acids: CASSPGQGGEKLFF. The CDR3 DNA sequence: TGTGCCAGCTCACCGGGACAGGGCGGTGAAAAACTGTTTTTT.

The rearrangement links TRBV19 to TRBJ1-6, with D unresolved. This CDR3 has 15 residues. Germline loops: CDR1 LNHDA, CDR2 SQIVND (reference sequence). Deletions cut 7 bases from V and 10 bases from J, with 20 bases between. The CDR3 DNA reads TGTGCCAGTACCGCCCTCTCAGCGGGAGACTCACCCCTCCACTTT. Protein: CASTALSAGDSPLHF. The full variable domain, its missing parts supplied by reference TRBV19 and TRBJ1-6, is DGGITQSPKYLFRKEGQNVTLSCEQNLNHDAMYWYRQDPGQGLRLIYYSQIVNDFQKGDIAEGYSVSREKKESFPLTVTSAQKNPTAFYLCASTALSAGDSPLHFGNGTRLTVT.